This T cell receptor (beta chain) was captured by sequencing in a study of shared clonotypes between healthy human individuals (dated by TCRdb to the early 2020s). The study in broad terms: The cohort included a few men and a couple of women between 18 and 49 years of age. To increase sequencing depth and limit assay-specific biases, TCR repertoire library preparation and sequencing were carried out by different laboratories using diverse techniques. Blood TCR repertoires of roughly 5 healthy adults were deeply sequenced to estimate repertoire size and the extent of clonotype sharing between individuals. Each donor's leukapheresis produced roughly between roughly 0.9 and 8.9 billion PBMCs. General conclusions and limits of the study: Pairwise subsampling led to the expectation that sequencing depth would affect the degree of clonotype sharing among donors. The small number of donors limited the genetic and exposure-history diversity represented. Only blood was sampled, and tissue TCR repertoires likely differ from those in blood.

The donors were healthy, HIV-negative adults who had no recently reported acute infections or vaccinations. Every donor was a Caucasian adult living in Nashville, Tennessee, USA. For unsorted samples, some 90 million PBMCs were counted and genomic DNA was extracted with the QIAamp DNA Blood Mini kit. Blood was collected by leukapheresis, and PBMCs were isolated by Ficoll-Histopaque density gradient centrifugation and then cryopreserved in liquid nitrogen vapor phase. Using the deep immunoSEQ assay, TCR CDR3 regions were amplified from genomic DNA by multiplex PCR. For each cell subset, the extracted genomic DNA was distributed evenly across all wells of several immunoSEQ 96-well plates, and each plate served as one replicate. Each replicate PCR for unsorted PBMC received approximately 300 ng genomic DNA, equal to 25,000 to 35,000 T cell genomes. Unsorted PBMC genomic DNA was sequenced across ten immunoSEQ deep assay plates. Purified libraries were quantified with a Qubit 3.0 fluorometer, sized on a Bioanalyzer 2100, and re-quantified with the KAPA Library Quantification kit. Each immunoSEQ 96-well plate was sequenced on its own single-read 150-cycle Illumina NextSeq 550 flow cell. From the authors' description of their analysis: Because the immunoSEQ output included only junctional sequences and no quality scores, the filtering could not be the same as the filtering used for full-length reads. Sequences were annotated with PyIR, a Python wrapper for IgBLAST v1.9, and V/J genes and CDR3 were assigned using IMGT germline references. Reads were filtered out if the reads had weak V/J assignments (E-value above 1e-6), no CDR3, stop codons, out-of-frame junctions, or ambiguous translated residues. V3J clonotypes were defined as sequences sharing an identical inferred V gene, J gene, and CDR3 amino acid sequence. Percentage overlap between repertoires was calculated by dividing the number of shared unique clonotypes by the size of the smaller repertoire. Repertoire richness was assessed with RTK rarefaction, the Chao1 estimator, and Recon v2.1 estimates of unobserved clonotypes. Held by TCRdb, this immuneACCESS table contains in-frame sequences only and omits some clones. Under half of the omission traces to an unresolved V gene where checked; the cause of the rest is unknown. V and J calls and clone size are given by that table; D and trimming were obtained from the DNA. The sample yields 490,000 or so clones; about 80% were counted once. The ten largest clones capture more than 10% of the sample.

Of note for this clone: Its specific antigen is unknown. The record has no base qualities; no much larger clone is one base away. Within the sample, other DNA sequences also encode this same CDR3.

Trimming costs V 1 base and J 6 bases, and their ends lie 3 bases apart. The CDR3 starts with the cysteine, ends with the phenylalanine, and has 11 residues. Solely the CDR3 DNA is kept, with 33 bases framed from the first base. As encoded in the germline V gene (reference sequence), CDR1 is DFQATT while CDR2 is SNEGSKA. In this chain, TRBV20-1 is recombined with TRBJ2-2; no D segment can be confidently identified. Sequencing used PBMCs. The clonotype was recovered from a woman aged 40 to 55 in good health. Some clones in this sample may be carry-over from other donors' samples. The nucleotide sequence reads TGCAGTGCTAGAGGCCCCGGGGAGCTGTTTTTT. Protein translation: CSARGPGELFF.